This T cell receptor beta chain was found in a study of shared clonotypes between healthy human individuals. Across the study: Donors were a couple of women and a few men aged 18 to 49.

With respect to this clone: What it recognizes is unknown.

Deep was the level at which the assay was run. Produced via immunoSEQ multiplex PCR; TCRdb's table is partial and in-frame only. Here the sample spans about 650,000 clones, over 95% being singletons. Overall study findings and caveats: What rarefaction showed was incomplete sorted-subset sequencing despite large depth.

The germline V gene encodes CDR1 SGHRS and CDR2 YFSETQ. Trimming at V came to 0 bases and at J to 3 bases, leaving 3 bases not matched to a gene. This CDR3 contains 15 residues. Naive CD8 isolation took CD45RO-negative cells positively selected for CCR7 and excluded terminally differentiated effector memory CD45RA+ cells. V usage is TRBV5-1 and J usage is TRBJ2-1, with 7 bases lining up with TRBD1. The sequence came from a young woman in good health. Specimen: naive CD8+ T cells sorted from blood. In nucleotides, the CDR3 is TGCGCCAGCAGCTTGGTGTCAGGGGGCTACAATGAGCAGTTCTTC. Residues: CASSLVSGGYNEQFF. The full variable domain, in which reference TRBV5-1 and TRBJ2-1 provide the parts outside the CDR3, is KAGVTQTPRYLIKTRGQQVTLSCSPISGHRSVSWYQQTPGQGLQFLFEYFSETQRNKGNFPGRFSGRQFSNSRSEMNVSTLELGDSALYLCASSLVSGGYNEQFFGPGTRLTVL.